This paragraph covers one T cell receptor beta chain sequence. Synthetic templates analogous to TCR were spiked into all PCRs individually. Assay: immunoSEQ multiplex PCR; the TCRdb copy retains only in-frame clones and omits some. Among roughly 51,000 clones, 79% were seen once, and the ten largest hold 8% to 13%. The sample comes from a study of PD-L1 blockade in urothelial cancer. Looking at the study overall: Blood was analyzed 3 weeks (second dose) and 6 weeks after treatment start.

Time point in this sample: pretreatment peripheral blood. Germline loops: CDR1 GTSNPN, CDR2 SVGIG (reference sequence). The CDR3 is 14 residues long. V was clipped by 3 bases and J by 5 bases; unmatched bases: 7. The V call is TRBV30, the J call TRBJ1-2; 9 bases match TRBD1. The receptor was isolated from a man aged 70-80 years with urothelial cancer. Sample: PBMCs, taken around atezolizumab (anti-PD-L1) treatment. CDR3 amino acids: CAWRQTGGEYGYTF. Here the CDR3 DNA reads TGTGCCTGGAGGCAGACAGGGGGAGAATATGGCTACACCTTC. The complete variable domain, with remaining parts taken from reference TRBV30 and TRBJ1-2, reads SQTIHQWPATLVQPVGSPLSLECTVEGTSNPNLYWYRQAAGRGLQLLFYSVGIGQISSEVPQNLSASRPQDRQFILSSKKLLLSDSGFYLCAWRQTGGEYGYTFGSGTRLTVV.